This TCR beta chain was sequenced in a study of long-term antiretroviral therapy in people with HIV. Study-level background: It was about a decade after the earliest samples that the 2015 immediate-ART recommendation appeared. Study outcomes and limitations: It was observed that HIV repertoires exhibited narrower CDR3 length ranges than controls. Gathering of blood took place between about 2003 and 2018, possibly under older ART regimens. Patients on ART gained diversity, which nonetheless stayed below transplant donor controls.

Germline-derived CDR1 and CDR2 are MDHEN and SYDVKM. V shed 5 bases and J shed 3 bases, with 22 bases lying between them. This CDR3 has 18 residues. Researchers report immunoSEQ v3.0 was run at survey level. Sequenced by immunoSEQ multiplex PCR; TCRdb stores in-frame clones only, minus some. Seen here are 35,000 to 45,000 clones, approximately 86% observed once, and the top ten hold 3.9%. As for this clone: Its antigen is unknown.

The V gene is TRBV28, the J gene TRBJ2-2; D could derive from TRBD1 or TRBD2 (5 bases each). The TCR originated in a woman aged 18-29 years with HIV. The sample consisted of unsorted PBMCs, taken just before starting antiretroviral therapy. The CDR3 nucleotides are TGTGCCAGCAGTCCGATATCACCGGGACGAGTGGACACCGGGGAGCTGTTTTTT. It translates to CASSPISPGRVDTGELFF.